This T cell receptor beta chain was captured in a study of cytomegalovirus exposure and HLA in healthy donors. For the study at large: The roughly 130 validation repertoires, a later analysis reported, used the same platform as the 666 repertoires from the first cohort. General study results and limits: There were over 150 TCR beta chains listed as cytomegalovirus-associated.

As for this clone: What it binds is unknown.

TCRdb's table, derived via immunoSEQ multiplex PCR, lists solely in-frame clones and lacks some. The table includes a few hundred thousand clones, roughly 85% detected once. This CDR3 contains 13 residues. The ends lost 7 bases at V and 5 bases at J; junction bases unmatched: 7. While the first cohort had around 700 subjects, the donors belonged to the separate validation cohort of roughly 130 subjects. The sequencing input was PBMCs. This sequence joins TRBV23-1 and TRBJ2-5; 7 positions match TRBD2. TRBV23-1 is noted as an ORF with a role that remains uncertain. The source is a young woman in good health and CMV-seronegative. The CDR3 loop reads CASIREGYETQYF. For the CDR3, the DNA is TGCGCCAGCATAAGGGAGGGTTATGAGACCCAGTACTTC.